Each of the 18 T cell receptor beta chains below was sequenced from the same sample in a study of human T cells and chemical hapten exposure. TCRdb analysed the RACE reads with MiXCR anew, one entry per CDR3 protein. The sample includes approximately 370,000 distinct CDR3 sequences, around 5.5% of them seen just once. Time point denoted: pre-sensitization, week 0. Treatment meaning: therapeutic diphenylcyclopropenone sensitization with weekly scalp DPC. The source material was whole blood, sampled in connection with sensitization to the hapten diphenylcyclopropenone (DPC). These receptor sequences come from a woman aged 18-35 years with alopecia areata. Some clones in this sample may be carry-over from other donors' samples.

This clonotype appeared a few times. V usage is TRBV2 and J usage is TRBJ1-2; D is possibly TRBD1 (6 bases). CDR1 and CDR2 from the germline V gene are SNHLY and FYNNEI. CDR3 length: 13 residues. The V end was cut by 5 bases, the J end by 8 bases, with 15 bases between. The CDR3 coding sequence is TGTGCCAGCAGTTCACAGGGTTTAGAGGGCTACACCTTC. Protein: CASSSQGLEGYTF.

This clonotype appeared many times. V gene TRBV19 combines with J gene TRBJ2-7, with 9 bases aligning to TRBD1. The CDR3 extends over 13 amino acids. The V gene end was trimmed by 9 bases and the J gene end by 4 bases; junction bases not matched to a gene: 7. The germline CDR1 and CDR2 sequences are LNHDA and SQIVND (reference sequence). This CDR3 is CASRDREGYEQYF. The CDR3 nucleotides are TGTGCCAGCCGGGACAGGGAGGGATACGAGCAGTACTTC.

J is TRBJ1-6 and V is TRBV13; the D is unclear. V gave up 0 bases and J gave up 0 bases, with 9 bases separating them. The CDR3 length is 17 residues. Germline loops: CDR1 PRHDT, CDR2 FYEKMQ (reference sequence). In nucleotides, the CDR3 is TGTGCCAGCAGCTTAGGTAGGGTGAGCTCCTATAATTCACCCCTCCACTTT. This codes for CASSLGRVSSYNSPLHF. The variable domain in full, with the rest retrieved from reference TRBV13 and TRBJ1-6, is AAGVIQSPRHLIKEKRETATLKCYPIPRHDTVYWYQQGPGQDPQFLISFYEKMQSDKGSIPDRFSAQQFSDYHSELNMSSLELGDSALYFCASSLGRVSSYNSPLHFGNGTRLTVT.

In this sample, this clonotype turned up many times. The J gene is TRBJ1-5, the V gene TRBV28; tentative D call: TRBD1 (6 bases). The CDR3 contains 14 residues. CDR1 is MDHEN, CDR2 SYDVKM, per germline. V gave up 6 bases and J gave up 6 bases, with 15 bases separating them. The DNA of the CDR3 is TGTGCCAGCAGCTCGGACGGAGGGGGTCAGCCCCAGCATTTT. Translating it yields CASSSDGGGQPQHF.

At least ten counts were recorded for this clonotype. The chain has TRBV28 and TRBJ1-2, with no clear D. The CDR3 is 13 amino acids. Germline V gene lookup returns CDR1 MDHEN and CDR2 SYDVKM. The ends were cut back, 1 base at V and 4 bases at J, with 7 bases in the middle. DNA of the CDR3: TGTGCCAGCAGTTTATTTAGGGCCTATGGCTACACCTTC. Translation gives CASSLFRAYGYTF.

The V and J genes are TRBV6-4 and TRBJ2-3; tentatively, D is TRBD2 (6 bases). V was cut by 2 bases and J by 8 bases, with 11 bases left in between. CDR1 and CDR2 (germline): MRHNA, SNTAGT. CDR3 length: 13 amino acids. Here the CDR3 reads CASSDNPGATQYF. The CDR3 DNA follows: TGTGCCAGCAGTGACAATCCGGGAGCTACGCAGTATTTT.

Ten or more counts support this clonotype. The chain recombines TRBV6-6 with TRBJ1-1; TRBD1 matches 7 bases. The CDR3 loop spans 13 amino acids. The ends lost 7 bases at V and 7 bases at J; junction bases unmatched: 9. CDR1 and CDR2 from the germline V gene are MNHNY and SVGAGI (reference sequence). The CDR3 DNA sequence: TGTGCCAGCACCTCCGCCGGGGACAGTGAAGCTTTCTTT. It is translated as CASTSAGDSEAFF.

This clonotype has at least ten counts. This chain joins TRBV6-2 or TRBV6-3 and TRBJ1-1; 10 nucleotides agree with TRBD1. V dropped 6 bases and J dropped 5; count of bases not matched to a gene: 6. The CDR3 consists of 14 residues. Germline CDR1 MNHEY, CDR2 SVGEGT. CDR3 DNA sequence: TGTGCCAGCAGACGGACAGGGGGGATGACTGAAGCTTTCTTT. Its protein is CASRRTGGMTEAFF.

This clonotype occurred many times. CDR3 loop: CASSTTQGANEPQHF. The CDR3 DNA follows: TGTGCCAGCAGCACAACCCAGGGGGCTAATGAACCCCAGCATTTT. This chain links TRBV12-3 or TRBV12-4 with TRBJ1-5; TRBD1 matches 8 bases. Trimming removed 6 bases from V and 10 bases from J; junction bases left unmatched: 14. This CDR3 is 15 amino acids long.

The CDR3 bases are TGTGCCAGCAGTTGGCTCCTGCGGGAGACCCAGTACTTC. This encodes CASSWLLRETQYF. V is TRBV6-2 or TRBV6-3 and J is TRBJ2-5; D ambiguous. The V and J ends lost 4 bases and 5 bases respectively, with 11 bases between them. From germline, CDR1 is MNHEY and CDR2 SVGEGT. CDR3 length: 13 residues.

The table lists this clonotype with many counts. The V gene is TRBV7-2, the J gene TRBJ1-1; possible D gene TRBD1, 5 bases. CDR3 size: 13 residues. Germline V gene data show CDR1 as SGHTA and CDR2 as FQGNSA. V lost 3 bases and J 4 bases, leaving 9 bases between the germline ends. CDR3 sequence (DNA): TGTGCCAGCAGCTTCAGGGATACCACTGAAGCTTTCTTT. Amino acid sequence: CASSFRDTTEAFF.

This clonotype showed up many times. V gene TRBV10-3 combines with J gene TRBJ2-6, with D perhaps matching TRBD1 or TRBD2 (5 bases each). The V gene lost 6 bases and the J gene lost 4 bases, with 10 bases spanning the gap. Germline V lookup: CDR1 ENHRY, CDR2 SYGVKD. The CDR3 is 14 residues long. The DNA of the CDR3 is TGTGCCATCAGAAAGGGGAGCGGGGCCAACGTCCTGACTTTC. Its protein is CAIRKGSGANVLTF.

This clonotype was observed a few times. The rearrangement joins TRBV9 to TRBJ2-2, with D perhaps matching TRBD1 (6 bases). The CDR3 is made up of 16 amino acids. Trimming pared 3 bases from V and 7 bases from J, leaving 19 bases between. Per germline, CDR1 SGDLS and CDR2 YYNGEE. CDR3: CASSGTGTPPVGELFF. CDR3 nucleotide sequence: TGTGCCAGCAGCGGGACCGGGACACCTCCCGTCGGGGAGCTGTTTTTT.

This rearrangement joins TRBV4-2 to TRBJ1-2; possibly TRBD1 for D (5 bases). The CDR3 consists of 15 residues. The ends were cut back, 1 base at V and 6 bases at J, with 15 bases in the middle. Germline loops: CDR1 LGHNA, CDR2 YNFKEQ. The CDR3 sequence is CASSQAPGTGDGYTF. CDR3 in DNA: TGTGCCAGCAGCCAAGCCCCTGGTACGGGGGATGGCTACACCTTC.

This clonotype was seen a few times. The chain joins TRBV28 to TRBJ2-1, with D uncertain. Germline CDR1 reads MDHEN; CDR2 reads SYDVKM. Trimming took off 3 bases at V and 0 bases at J, with 9 bases between the two ends. The CDR3 is 15 residues long. The CDR3 is CASSFLEASYNEQFF. In nucleotides, the CDR3 is TGTGCCAGCAGTTTCCTAGAAGCCTCCTACAATGAGCAGTTCTTC.

This clonotype has a handful of counts. The gene calls are TRBV12-3 or TRBV12-4 and TRBJ1-5; the match to TRBD1 covers 8 bases. Trimming at V came to 3 bases and at J to 6 bases, leaving 4 bases not matched to a gene. The CDR3 has 14 amino acids. CDR3 in DNA: TGTGCCAGCAGTTTGCAGGGGGCACGTCAGCCCCAGCATTTT. It encodes CASSLQGARQPQHF.

This clonotype has a count of ten or more. The gene calls are TRBV25-1 and TRBJ1-2; no reliable D call. This CDR3 comprises 13 residues. Trimming cost V 3 bases and J 1 base, with 6 bases left between them. From germline, CDR1 is MGHDK and CDR2 SYGVNS. The CDR3, as DNA: TGTGCCAGCAGTGAGAGGCTTAACTATGGCTACACCTTC. It specifies CASSERLNYGYTF.

This clonotype was seen repeatedly, ten times or more. V gene TRBV7-9 combines with J gene TRBJ2-3; a possible D gene is TRBD2 (6 bases). Trimming removed 3 bases at V and 2 bases at J, with 15 bases between. The CDR3 length is 16 residues. The germline gives CDR1 SEHNR, CDR2 FQNEAQ (reference sequence). CDR3 coding DNA: TGTGCCAGCAGCTTCCCAGCGGGCCTCGACACAGATACGCAGTATTTT. Translated: CASSFPAGLDTDTQYF.